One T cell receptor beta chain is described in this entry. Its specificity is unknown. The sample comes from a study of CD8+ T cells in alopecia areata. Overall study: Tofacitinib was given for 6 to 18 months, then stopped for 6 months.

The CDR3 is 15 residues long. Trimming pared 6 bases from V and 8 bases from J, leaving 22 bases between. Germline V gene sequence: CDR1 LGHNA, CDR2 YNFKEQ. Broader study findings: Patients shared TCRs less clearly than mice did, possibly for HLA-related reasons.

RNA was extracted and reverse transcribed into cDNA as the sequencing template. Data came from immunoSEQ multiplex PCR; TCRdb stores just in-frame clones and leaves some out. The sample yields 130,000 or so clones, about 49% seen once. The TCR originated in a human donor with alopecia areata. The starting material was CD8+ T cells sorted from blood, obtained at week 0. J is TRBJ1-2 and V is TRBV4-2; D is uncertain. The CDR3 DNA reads TGTGCCAGCAGAGTAGACCGCTCGTCCCAGCAGGGCTACACCTTC. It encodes CASRVDRSSQQGYTF.